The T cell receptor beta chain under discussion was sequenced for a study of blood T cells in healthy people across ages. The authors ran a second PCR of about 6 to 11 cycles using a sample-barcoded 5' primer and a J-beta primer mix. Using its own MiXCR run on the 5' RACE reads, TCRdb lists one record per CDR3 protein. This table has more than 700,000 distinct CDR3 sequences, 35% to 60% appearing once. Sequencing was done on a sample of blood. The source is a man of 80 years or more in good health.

The CDR3 coding sequence is TGTGCCAGCAGCCCCATCGGGGGGACCAAAAACATTCAGTACTTC. Protein sequence: CASSPIGGTKNIQYF. This chain uses TRBV3-1 with TRBJ2-4, with 7 bases identical to TRBD2. V trimming: 4 bases; J trimming: 2 bases; junction bases outside the gene matches: 5. CDR3 length equals 15 residues. Germline V gives CDR1 LGHDT, CDR2 YNNKEL (reference sequence).